This T cell receptor beta chain is from a study of Graves' ophthalmopathy and Graves' hyperthyroidism. Broader study findings: The model reached approximately 67% sensitivity and around 72% specificity for predicting ophthalmopathy progression.

In its sample, this clonotype was seen many times. The antigen is not known. This CDR3 is 13 amino acids long. Germline values: CDR1 SGDLS, CDR2 YYNGEE. Trimming removed 2 bases at V and 5 bases at J, with 10 bases between. The PBMC fraction was derived from 10 ml of fresh peripheral blood. The authors amplified TCR beta CDR3 regions from RNA transcripts. HTBI primers were employed in first-round RT-PCR, then a second-round multiplex PCR followed. TCRdb passed the multiplex PCR reads through MiXCR, listing each CDR3 protein once. The sample lists about 740,000 distinct CDR3 sequences; 40% were seen once.

The sequence came from an adult man with Graves' ophthalmopathy. Sequenced input: peripheral blood. The rearrangement links TRBV9 to TRBJ2-5; D is undetermined. The CDR3 reads CASSVAGRETQYF. Here the CDR3 DNA reads TGTGCCAGCAGCGTGGCAGGACGCGAGACCCAGTACTTC.